The present entry profiles one T cell receptor beta chain with its context. Its specificity is unknown. CDR1 and CDR2 (germline): SGHTA, FQGNSA. V trimming: 9 bases; J trimming: 8 bases; junction bases outside the gene matches: 15. The CDR3 spans 14 residues. The entry originates in a study of cytomegalovirus exposure and HLA in healthy donors. On the study more broadly: Genotyping showed roughly 76% of roughly 400 donors falling in the Caucasian-associated ancestry cluster. Study-wide findings and caveats: There were reportedly fewer N-insertions in an Asian-associated ancestry cluster than the approximately 670-donor mean, in a later analysis. Later analysis suggested links between common viral pathogens and several top significant clusters. CMV serostatus alone was available as immune exposure information.

The study ran its PCR with 60 Vbeta and 13 Jbeta primers. Profiled with immunoSEQ multiplex PCR; TCRdb holds only in-frame clones, not every one. Among approximately 140,000 clones listed, 70% to 90% were seen once. The sequenced material came from PBMCs. The chain links TRBV7-2 to TRBJ1-2; TRBD1 matches 7 bases. The TCR sequence derives from a boy younger than 18 in good health and CMV-seronegative. The CDR3: CASTYSQQGRGYTF. The CDR3 DNA reads TGTGCCAGTACCTATTCGCAACAGGGGAGAGGCTACACCTTC.